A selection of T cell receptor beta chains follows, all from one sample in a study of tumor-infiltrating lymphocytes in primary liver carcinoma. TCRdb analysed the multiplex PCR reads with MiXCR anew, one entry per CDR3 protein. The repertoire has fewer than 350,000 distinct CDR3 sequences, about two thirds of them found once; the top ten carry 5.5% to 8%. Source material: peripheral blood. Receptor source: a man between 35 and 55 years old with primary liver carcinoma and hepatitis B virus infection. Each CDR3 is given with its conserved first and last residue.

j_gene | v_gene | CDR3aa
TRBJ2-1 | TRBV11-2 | CASSLGGLVGVILF
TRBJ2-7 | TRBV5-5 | CASSLEGLAGFHEQYF
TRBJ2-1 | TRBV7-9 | CASILRSQGASYKEQFF
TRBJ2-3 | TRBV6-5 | CANRAGATDTQYF
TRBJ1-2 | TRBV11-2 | CASSSLGLRGYTF
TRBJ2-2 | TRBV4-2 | CASSRGSPANTGELFF
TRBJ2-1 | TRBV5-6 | CASNEWTGFGGEQFF
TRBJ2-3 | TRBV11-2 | CASRLDLYTQYF
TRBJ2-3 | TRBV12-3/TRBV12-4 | CATLGQSDTQYF
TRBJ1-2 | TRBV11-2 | CASSLPGTGGAVYGYTF
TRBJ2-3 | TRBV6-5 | CASSYSAGGLTDTQYF
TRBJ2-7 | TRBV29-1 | CSVACTSGTYEQYF
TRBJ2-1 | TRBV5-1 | CASSLAPGAVNEQFF
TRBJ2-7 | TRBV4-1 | CASSQRASGRGISYEQYF
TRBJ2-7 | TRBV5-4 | CASSLAAASAYDQYF
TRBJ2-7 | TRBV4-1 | CASSPRTGTAYERYF
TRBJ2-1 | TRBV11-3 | CASSPPNEQFF
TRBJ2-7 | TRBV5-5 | CASCLKVGLGSYEQYF
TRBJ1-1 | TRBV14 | CASSQKVNTEAFF
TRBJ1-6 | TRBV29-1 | CIAGDGDSPLHF
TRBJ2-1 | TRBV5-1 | CASSLTQGRNEQFF
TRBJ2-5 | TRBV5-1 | CTSSLGETQYF
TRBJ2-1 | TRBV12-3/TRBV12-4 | CASSSPSPYNEQFF
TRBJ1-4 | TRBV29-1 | CVATGASNEKLFF
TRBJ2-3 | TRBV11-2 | CASSFLSDTQYF
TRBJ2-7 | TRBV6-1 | CASSDLRDSSEQYF
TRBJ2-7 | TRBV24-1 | CAVGQGPYEQYF
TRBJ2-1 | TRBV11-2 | CASCRYGDRGFF
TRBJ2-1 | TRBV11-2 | CASSAGLAAYNEKFF
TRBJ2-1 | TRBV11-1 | CASSLVQFEYNEQFF
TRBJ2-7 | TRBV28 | CASSLPSDGQAEQYF
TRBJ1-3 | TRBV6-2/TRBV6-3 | CASSYTRDTISGNTIYF
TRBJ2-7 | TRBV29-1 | CSVEREDAEQYF
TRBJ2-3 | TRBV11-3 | CTCSLGFGRGDMQYF